This is a list of T cell receptor beta chains from one sample in a study of cytomegalovirus exposure and HLA in healthy donors. Here immunoSEQ multiplex PCR was the method, and the copy in TCRdb shows in-frame clones only, minus some. The table lists roughly 100,000 clones, around 84% of them singletons. Sequenced material: PBMCs. The receptors shown here come from a young man in good health and CMV-seronegative. The CDR3 runs from the conserved cysteine through the conserved F or W. Fields, in order: J gene, D gene, clone size, V gene, CDR3 DNA, CDR3 protein. A D gene is named only where the DNA matches it firmly. Only part of the rows carry a size: once, few, many, or a class if the clone is expanded.

J: TRBJ1-2
D: -
size: -
V: TRBV6-5
DNA: TGTGCCAGCAGCTCCCGGGAGGGCTATGGCTACACCTTC
CDR3: CASSSREGYGYTF

J: TRBJ1-1
D: -
size: -
V: TRBV30
DNA: TGTGCCTGGAGTGTAACAGGGTCCACTGAAGCTTTCTTT
CDR3: CAWSVTGSTEAFF

J: TRBJ1-1
D: -
size: once
V: TRBV9
DNA: TGTGCCAGCAGCGAGCCCCCGAACACTGAAGCTTTCTTT
CDR3: CASSEPPNTEAFF

J: TRBJ2-7
D: -
size: -
V: TRBV7-2
DNA: TGTGCCAGCAGCCTTAGCGAGGTCTCCTACGAGCAGTACTTC
CDR3: CASSLSEVSYEQYF

J: TRBJ2-7
D: TRBD1
size: -
V: TRBV6-5
DNA: TGTGCCAGCAGTCCCCTGGACAGGGTTTCCTACGAGCAGTACTTC
CDR3: CASSPLDRVSYEQYF

J: TRBJ2-3
D: -
size: -
V: TRBV5-4
DNA: TGTGCCAGCAGCTTGGCCGCTGCAGGGATCACAGATACGCAGTATTTT
CDR3: CASSLAAAGITDTQYF

J: TRBJ1-2
D: -
size: -
V: TRBV4-1
DNA: TGCGCCAGCAGCCAAGACCCCACGCAGGGTTGGGGTGGCTACACCTTC
CDR3: CASSQDPTQGWGGYTF

J: TRBJ1-4
D: -
size: -
V: TRBV19
DNA: TGTGCCAGTAGTTACAGGGCAACTAATGAAAAACTGTTTTTT
CDR3: CASSYRATNEKLFF

J: TRBJ1-5
D: TRBD1
size: -
V: TRBV19
DNA: TGTGCCAGTAGCCTCGGTGCGGACAGGGGGCGGCAGCCCCAGCATTTT
CDR3: CASSLGADRGRQPQHF

J: TRBJ2-7
D: -
size: once
V: TRBV18
DNA: TGTGCCAGCTCACAGAGTCGCGCAAACTACGAGCAGTACTTC
CDR3: CASSQSRANYEQYF

J: TRBJ2-3
D: TRBD2
size: few
V: TRBV7-9
DNA: TGTGCCAGCAGTCTAGCGGGGGAAGGCACAGATACGCAGTATTTT
CDR3: CASSLAGEGTDTQYF

J: TRBJ1-2
D: -
size: -
V: TRBV7-9
DNA: TGTGCCAGCAGCTTAGAGCGGGCAGCAGATGGCTACACCTTC
CDR3: CASSLERAADGYTF

J: TRBJ2-7
D: -
size: -
V: TRBV11-2
DNA: TGTGCCAGCAGCGAAAGGACAGCCTTCTACGAGCAGTACTTC
CDR3: CASSERTAFYEQYF

J: TRBJ2-7
D: TRBD2
size: -
V: TRBV10-2
DNA: TGCGCCAGCAGTGAGTCGACCATGGGAGGGACCTCCTACGAGCAGTACTTC
CDR3: CASSESTMGGTSYEQYF

J: TRBJ1-2
D: -
size: few
V: TRBV21-1
DNA: TGTGCCAGGGACAGGCTTAACTATGGCTACACCTTC
CDR3: CARDRLNYGYTF

J: TRBJ1-2
D: -
size: -
V: TRBV7-9
DNA: TGTGCCAGCAGCCCCGGACAGCCCTATGGCTACACCTTC
CDR3: CASSPGQPYGYTF

J: TRBJ2-7
D: -
size: -
V: TRBV9
DNA: TGTGCCAGCAATCCCGGAGGGCTGATGTCCTACGAGCAGTACTTC
CDR3: CASNPGGLMSYEQYF

J: TRBJ1-6
D: -
size: -
V: TRBV5-1
DNA: TGCGCCAGTAGCTTGACGGACATCTCCTATAATTCACCCCTCCACTTT
CDR3: CASSLTDISYNSPLHF

J: TRBJ2-7
D: -
size: -
V: TRBV5-6
DNA: TGTGCCAGCAGCTTGCGGGGTCCGTACGAGCAGTACTTC
CDR3: CASSLRGPYEQYF

J: TRBJ2-3
D: TRBD1
size: few
V: TRBV2
DNA: TGTGCCAGCCTCAGGGGGCCCCCAGATACGCAGTATTTT
CDR3: CASLRGPPDTQYF

J: TRBJ2-1
D: TRBD2
size: -
V: TRBV10-1
DNA: TGCGCCAGCAGTGACGGTAGCGGGAGCGGGCAGTTCTTC
CDR3: CASSDGSGSGQFF

J: TRBJ1-5
D: -
size: few
V: TRBV7-8
DNA: TGTGCCAGCAGTAACAGACGGATCAATCAGCCCCAGCATTTT
CDR3: CASSNRRINQPQHF

J: TRBJ2-5
D: TRBD1
size: -
V: TRBV4-1
DNA: TGCGCCAGCAGCCACCGGGACAGGGGAGGAGGAGAGACCCAGTACTTC
CDR3: CASSHRDRGGGETQYF

J: TRBJ1-1
D: TRBD1
size: once
V: TRBV28
DNA: TGTGCCAGCAGTTTATCAGGGGTCAGGGGGAAAAACACTGAAGCTTTCTTT
CDR3: CASSLSGVRGKNTEAFF

J: TRBJ2-7
D: -
size: -
V: TRBV27
DNA: TGTGCCAGCTCGGGGACTGCGAGCTCCTACGAGCAGTACTTC
CDR3: CASSGTASSYEQYF

J: TRBJ1-1
D: -
size: -
V: TRBV10-3
DNA: TGTGCCATCAGTGAGCGAAAGACAGAAAAACTTGAAGCTTTCTTT
CDR3: CAISERKTEKLEAFF

J: TRBJ1-5
D: -
size: -
V: TRBV5-5
DNA: TGTGCCAGCAGCTCTGGCAGCAATCAGCCCCAGCATTTT
CDR3: CASSSGSNQPQHF

J: TRBJ2-1
D: -
size: few
V: TRBV2
DNA: TGTGCCAGCACCCGAAATAGGCAGGGGAAGGACGAGCAGTTCTTC
CDR3: CASTRNRQGKDEQFF

J: TRBJ2-1
D: TRBD2
size: -
V: TRBV25-1
DNA: TGTGCCAGCCGACTAGCGGGGGAAAATGAGCAGTTCTTC
CDR3: CASRLAGENEQFF

J: TRBJ2-7
D: TRBD1
size: -
V: TRBV6-1
DNA: TGTGCCAGCAGTGCCTACAGGGGGCCCTCCTACGAGCAGTACTTC
CDR3: CASSAYRGPSYEQYF

J: TRBJ1-1
D: -
size: -
V: TRBV28
DNA: TGTGCCAGCAAAGGACACCGTGGTGAAGCTTTCTTT
CDR3: CASKGHRGEAFF